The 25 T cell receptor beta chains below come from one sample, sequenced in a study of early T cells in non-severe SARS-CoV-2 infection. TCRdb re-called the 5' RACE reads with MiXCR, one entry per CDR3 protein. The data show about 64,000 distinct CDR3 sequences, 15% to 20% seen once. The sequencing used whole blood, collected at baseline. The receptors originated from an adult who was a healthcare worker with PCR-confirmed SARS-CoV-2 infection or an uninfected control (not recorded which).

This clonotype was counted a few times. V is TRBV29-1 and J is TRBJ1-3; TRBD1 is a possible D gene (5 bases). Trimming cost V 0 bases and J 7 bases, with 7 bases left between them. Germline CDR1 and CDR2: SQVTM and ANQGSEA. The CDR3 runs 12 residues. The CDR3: CSVEDGGNTIYF. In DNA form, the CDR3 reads TGCAGCGTTGAAGATGGGGGTAACACCATATATTTT.

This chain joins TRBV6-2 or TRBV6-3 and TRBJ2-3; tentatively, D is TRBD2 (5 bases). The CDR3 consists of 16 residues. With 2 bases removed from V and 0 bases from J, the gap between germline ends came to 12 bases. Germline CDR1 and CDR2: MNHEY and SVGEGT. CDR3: CASSYGGAGSTDTQYF. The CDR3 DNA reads TGTGCCAGCAGTTACGGAGGTGCAGGTAGCACAGATACGCAGTATTTT.

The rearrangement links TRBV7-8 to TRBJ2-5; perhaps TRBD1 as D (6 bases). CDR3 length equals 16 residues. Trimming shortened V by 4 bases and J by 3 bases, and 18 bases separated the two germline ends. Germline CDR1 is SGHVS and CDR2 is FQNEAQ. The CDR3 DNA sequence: TGTGCCAGCAGCTCCAGGGGTGTGCCAAACAAAGAGACCCAGTACTTC. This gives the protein CASSSRGVPNKETQYF.

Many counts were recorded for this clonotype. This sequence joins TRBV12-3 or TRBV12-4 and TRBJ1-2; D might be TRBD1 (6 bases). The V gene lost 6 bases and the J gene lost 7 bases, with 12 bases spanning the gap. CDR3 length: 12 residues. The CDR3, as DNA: TGTGCCAGCAGCCATCAGGGGACTGGCTACACCTTC. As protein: CASSHQGTGYTF.

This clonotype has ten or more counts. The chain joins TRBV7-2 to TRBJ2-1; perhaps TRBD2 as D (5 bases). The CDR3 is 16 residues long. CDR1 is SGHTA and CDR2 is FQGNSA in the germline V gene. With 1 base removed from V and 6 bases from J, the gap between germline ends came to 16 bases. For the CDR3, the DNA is TGTGCCAGCAGCTTAGGGGTGACCCGCCGGGGCAATGAGCAGTTCTTC. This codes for CASSLGVTRRGNEQFF.

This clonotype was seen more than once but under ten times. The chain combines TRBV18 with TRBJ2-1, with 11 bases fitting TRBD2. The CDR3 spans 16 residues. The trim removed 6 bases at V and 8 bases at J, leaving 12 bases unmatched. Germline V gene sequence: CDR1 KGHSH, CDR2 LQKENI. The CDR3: CASSAVLAGASHEQFF. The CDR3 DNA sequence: TGTGCCAGCTCTGCCGTACTAGCGGGGGCCTCACATGAGCAGTTCTTC.

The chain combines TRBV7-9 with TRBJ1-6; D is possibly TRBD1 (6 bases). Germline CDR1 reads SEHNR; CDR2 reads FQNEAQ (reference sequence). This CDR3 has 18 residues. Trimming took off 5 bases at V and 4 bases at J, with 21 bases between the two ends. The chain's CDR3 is CASSKRGSVTGYNSPLHF. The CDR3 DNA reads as TGTGCCAGCAGCAAAAGAGGCAGCGTGACAGGTTATAATTCACCCCTCCACTTT.

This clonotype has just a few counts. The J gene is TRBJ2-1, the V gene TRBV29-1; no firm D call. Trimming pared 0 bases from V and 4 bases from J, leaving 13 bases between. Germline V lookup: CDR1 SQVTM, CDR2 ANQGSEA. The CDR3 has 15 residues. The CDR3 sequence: CSVEDPGRRYNEQFF. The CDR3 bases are TGCAGCGTTGAAGATCCCGGACGGCGGTACAATGAGCAGTTCTTC.

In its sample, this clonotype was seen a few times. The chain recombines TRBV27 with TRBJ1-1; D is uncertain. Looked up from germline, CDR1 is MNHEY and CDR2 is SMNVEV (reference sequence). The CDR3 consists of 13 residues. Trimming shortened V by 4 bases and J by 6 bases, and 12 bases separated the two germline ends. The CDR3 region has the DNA TGTGCCAGCAGTTATGGTATGGGCGCTGAAGCTTTCTTT. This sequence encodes CASSYGMGAEAFF.

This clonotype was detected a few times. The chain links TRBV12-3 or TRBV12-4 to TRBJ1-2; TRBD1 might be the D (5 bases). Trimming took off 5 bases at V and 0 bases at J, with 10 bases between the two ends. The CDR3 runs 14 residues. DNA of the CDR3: TGTGCCAGCAGTAAGACAGTATCTAACTATGGCTACACCTTC. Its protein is CASSKTVSNYGYTF.

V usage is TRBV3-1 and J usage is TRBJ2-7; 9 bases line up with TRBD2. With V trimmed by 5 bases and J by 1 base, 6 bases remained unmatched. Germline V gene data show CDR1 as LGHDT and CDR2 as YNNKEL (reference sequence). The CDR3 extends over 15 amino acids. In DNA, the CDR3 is TGTGCCAGCAGCGAAGCAAGCGGGGGGTCCTACGAGCAGTACTTC. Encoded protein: CASSEASGGSYEQYF.

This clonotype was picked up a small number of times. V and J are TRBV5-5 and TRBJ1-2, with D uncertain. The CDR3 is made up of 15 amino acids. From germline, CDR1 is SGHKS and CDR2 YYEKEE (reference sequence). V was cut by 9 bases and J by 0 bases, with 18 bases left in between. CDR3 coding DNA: TGTGCCACCGGCCGGGGAGGAGTGACTAACTATGGCTACACCTTC. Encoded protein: CATGRGGVTNYGYTF. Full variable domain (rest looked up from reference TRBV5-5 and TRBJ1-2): DAGVTQSPTHLIKTRGQQVTLRCSPISGHKSVSWYQQVLGQGPQFIFQYYEKEERGRGNFPDRFSARQFPNYSSELNVNALLLGDSALYLCATGRGGVTNYGYTFGSGTRLTVV.

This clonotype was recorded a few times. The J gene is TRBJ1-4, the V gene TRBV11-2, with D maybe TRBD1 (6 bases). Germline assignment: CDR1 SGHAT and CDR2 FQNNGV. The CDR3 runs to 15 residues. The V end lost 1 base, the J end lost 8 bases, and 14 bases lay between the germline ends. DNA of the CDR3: TGTGCCAGCAGCTTAGGAGGGGGTTTCCGGGAAAAACTGTTTTTT. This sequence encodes CASSLGGGFREKLFF. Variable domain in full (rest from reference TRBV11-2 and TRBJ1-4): EAGVAQSPRYKIIEKRQSVAFWCNPISGHATLYWYQQILGQGPKLLIQFQNNGVVDDSQLPKDRFSAERLKGVDSTLKIQPAKLEDSAVYLCASSLGGGFREKLFFGSGTQLSVL.

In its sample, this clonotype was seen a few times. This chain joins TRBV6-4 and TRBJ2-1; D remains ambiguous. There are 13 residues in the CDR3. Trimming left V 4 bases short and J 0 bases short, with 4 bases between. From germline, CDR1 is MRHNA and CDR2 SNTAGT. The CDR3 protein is CASSAGSYNEQFF. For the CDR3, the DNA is TGTGCCAGCAGTGCGGGCTCCTACAATGAGCAGTTCTTC.

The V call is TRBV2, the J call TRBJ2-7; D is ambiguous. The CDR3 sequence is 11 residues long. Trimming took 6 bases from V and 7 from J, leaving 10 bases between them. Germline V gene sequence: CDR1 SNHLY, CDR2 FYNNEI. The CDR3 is CASRVLGEQYF. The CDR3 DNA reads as TGTGCCAGCAGGGTCCTGGGGGAGCAGTACTTC.

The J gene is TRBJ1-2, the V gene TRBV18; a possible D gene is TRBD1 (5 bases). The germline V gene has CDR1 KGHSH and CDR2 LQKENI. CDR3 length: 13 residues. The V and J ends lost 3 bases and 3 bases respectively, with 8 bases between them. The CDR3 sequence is CASSPGEDYGYTF. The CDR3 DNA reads TGTGCCAGCTCACCGGGGGAGGACTATGGCTACACCTTC.

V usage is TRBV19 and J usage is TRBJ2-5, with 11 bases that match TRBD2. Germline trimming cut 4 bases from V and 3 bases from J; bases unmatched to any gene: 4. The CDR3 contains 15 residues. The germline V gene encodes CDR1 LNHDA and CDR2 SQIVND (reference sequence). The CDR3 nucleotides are TGTGCCAGTAGTAGGGGACTAGCGGAGGAAGAGACCCAGTACTTC. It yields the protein CASSRGLAEEETQYF.

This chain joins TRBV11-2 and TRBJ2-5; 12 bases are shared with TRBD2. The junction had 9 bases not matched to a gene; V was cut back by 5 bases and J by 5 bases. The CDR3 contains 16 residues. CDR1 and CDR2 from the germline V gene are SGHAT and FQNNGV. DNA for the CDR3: TGTGCCAGCAGCACCTCGACTAGCGGGGGACAGGAGACCCAGTACTTC. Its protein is CASSTSTSGGQETQYF.

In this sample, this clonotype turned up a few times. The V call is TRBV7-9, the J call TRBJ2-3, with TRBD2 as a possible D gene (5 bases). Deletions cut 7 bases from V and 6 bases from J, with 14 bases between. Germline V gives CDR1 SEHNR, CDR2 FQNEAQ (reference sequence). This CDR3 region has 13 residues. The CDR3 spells CASTKLETDTQYF. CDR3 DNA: TGTGCCAGCACCAAACTAGAAACTGATACGCAGTATTTT.

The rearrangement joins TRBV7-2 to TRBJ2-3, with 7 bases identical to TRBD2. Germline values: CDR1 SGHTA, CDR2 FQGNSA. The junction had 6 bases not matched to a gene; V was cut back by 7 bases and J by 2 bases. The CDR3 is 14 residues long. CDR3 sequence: CASKRDYLTDTQYF. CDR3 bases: TGTGCCAGCAAGCGGGACTACCTCACAGATACGCAGTATTTT.

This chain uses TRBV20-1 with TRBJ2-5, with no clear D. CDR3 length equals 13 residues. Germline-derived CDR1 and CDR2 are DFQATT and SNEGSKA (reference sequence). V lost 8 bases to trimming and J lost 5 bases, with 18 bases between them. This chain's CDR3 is CSPLISTGETQYF. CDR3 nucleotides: TGCAGTCCCCTTATAAGCACGGGCGAGACCCAGTACTTC.

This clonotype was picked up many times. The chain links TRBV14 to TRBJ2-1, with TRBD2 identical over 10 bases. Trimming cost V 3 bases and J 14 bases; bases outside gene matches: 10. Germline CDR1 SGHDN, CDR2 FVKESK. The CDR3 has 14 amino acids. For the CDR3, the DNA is TGTGCCAGCAGCCAGAGGGGGACTAGCGTCCGGGAGTTCTTC. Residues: CASSQRGTSVREFF.

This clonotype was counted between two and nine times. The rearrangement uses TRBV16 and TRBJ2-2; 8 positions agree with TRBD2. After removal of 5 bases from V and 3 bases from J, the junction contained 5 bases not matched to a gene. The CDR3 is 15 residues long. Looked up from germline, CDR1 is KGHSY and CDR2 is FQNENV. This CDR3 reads CASSETSVDTGELFF. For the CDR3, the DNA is TGTGCCAGCAGCGAGACTAGCGTCGACACCGGGGAGCTGTTTTTT. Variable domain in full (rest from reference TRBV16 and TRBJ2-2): GEEVAQTPKHLVRGEGQKAKLYCAPIKGHSYVFWYQQVLKNEFKFLISFQNENVFDETGMPKERFSAKCLPNSPCSLEIQATKLEDSAVYFCASSETSVDTGELFFGEGSRLTVL.

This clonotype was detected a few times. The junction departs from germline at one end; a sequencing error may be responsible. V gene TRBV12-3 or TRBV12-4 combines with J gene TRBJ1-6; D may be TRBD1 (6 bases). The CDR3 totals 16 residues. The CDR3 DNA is TGTGCCAGCAGATTAGGGGGTGTGCGGGAGTATTCACCCCTCCACTTT. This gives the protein CASRLGGVREYSPLHF.

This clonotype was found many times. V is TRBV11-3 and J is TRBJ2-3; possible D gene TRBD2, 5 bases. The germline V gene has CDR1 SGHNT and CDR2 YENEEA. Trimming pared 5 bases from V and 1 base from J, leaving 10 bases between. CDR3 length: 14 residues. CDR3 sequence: CASSRRIGTDTQYF. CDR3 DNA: TGTGCCAGCAGCCGGAGGATAGGCACAGATACGCAGTATTTT.